Given below is one T cell receptor (beta chain) in context. These data belong to a study of cytotoxic CD8 clonotypes in ibrutinib-treated CLL. This CDR3 spans 15 amino acids. V lost 5 bases and J 6 bases, leaving 17 bases between the germline ends. Germline-derived CDR1 and CDR2 are SGHVS and FQNEAQ. Profiling relied on immunoSEQ multiplex PCR, and the TCRdb table lists in-frame clones only, not all of them. The data hold approximately 42,000 clones, with about 72% observed a single time. This sequence joins TRBV7-8 and TRBJ2-1, with D possibly matching TRBD2 (5 bases). The clonotype originates from a human donor with chronic lymphocytic leukemia. Here the sequenced sample was PBMCs, taken after 12 months of ibrutinib treatment. CDR3 in DNA: TGTGCCAGCAGCGCGTGGGAGCCTCCCTTCAATGAGCAGTTCTTC. Its translation: CASSAWEPPFNEQFF. Full variable domain (missing parts from reference TRBV7-8 and TRBJ2-1): GAGVSQSPRYKVAKRGQDVALRCDPISGHVSLFWYQQALGQGPEFLTYFQNEAQLDKSGLPSDRFFAERPEGSVSTLKIQRTQQEDSAVYLCASSAWEPPFNEQFFGPGTRLTVL.